This T cell receptor beta chain came from a study of human T cells and chemical hapten exposure. On the study more broadly: There were per-sample TCR yield variations, arising mainly from small pooled library volume differences.

Described time point: healthy volunteer bleed at 6 weeks. Unseparated into fractions, whole blood served as the source from which total RNA was extracted. Within the library, unique molecular identifiers were attached to each individual cDNA molecule. In TCRdb, the RACE reads were re-called with MiXCR into one record per CDR3 protein. Among approximately 81,000 distinct CDR3 sequences listed, 7% to 9% were seen once. Germline V gives CDR1 SGHVS, CDR2 FNYEAQ. The CDR3 spans 15 residues. Trimming removed 5 bases at V and 0 bases at J, with 14 bases between. Material: whole blood. The receptor comes from a male donor in good health. Some clones in this sample may be carry-over from other donors' samples. This chain connects TRBV7-6 to TRBJ2-7; the D is unclear. The CDR3 coding sequence is TGTGCCAGCAGCCCCGAGGCTGCCCCCTCCTACGAGCAGTACTTC. Its protein is CASSPEAAPSYEQYF.